This T cell receptor beta chain came from a study of PD-1 blockade in classical Hodgkin lymphoma. Looking at the study overall: Patients had nivolumab dosed at 3 mg/kg, delivered intravenously every 2 weeks.

Clones were read by immunoSEQ multiplex PCR, and TCRdb kept only the in-frame ones, dropping some. The sample lists 50,000 to 75,000 clones, around 88% seen once, with about an eighth in the top ten. This clone was counted only a few times. Its specificity is not known. Points from the study as a whole: There was a significant rise in CD4+ TCR diversity by C4D1, with no such rise for CD8+.

The germline CDR1 and CDR2 sequences are SGDLS and YYNGEE. The CDR3 sequence is 13 residues long. The V segment lost 3 bases and the J segment 4 bases; nucleotides outside the gene matches: 3. With no exception, relapse followed autologous stem cell transplantation in all patients, and brentuximab vedotin exposure varied. Best responses were complete response, partial response or progressive disease. The material sequenced was peripheral blood mononuclear cells (PBMCs), taken at baseline. The chain joins TRBV9 to TRBJ1-2, with 7 bases lining up with TRBD1. This sequence originates from a human donor with classical Hodgkin lymphoma. CDR3 loop: CASSAGTAYGYTF. The CDR3 coding sequence is TGTGCCAGCAGCGCCGGGACAGCCTATGGCTACACCTTC.